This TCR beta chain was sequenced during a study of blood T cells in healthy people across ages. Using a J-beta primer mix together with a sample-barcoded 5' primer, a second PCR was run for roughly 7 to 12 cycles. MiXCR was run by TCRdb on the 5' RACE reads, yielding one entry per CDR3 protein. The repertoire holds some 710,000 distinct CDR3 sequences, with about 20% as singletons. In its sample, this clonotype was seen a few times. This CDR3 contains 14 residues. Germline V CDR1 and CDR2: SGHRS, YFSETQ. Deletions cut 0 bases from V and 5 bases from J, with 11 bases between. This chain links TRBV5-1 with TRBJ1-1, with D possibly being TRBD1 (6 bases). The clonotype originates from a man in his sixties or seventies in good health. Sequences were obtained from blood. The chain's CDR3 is CASSLAGAGTEAFF. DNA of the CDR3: TGCGCCAGCAGCTTGGCGGGGGCTGGGACTGAAGCTTTCTTT.